This T cell receptor (beta chain) was sequenced during a study of coeliac disease. TCRdb keeps only in-frame clones here, not all; method: immunoSEQ multiplex PCR. The sample includes fewer than 4,500 clones, around 68% of them seen just once. One frozen approximately 500,000-cell aliquot per fraction was sequenced. Study results and caveats: Cross-contamination between intraepithelial and lamina propria cells was possible. The authors considered this approach unsuitable for unbiased detection of gliadin-specific T cells. TRB repertoires were largely private, with most amino acid sequences found in only one sample. Active celiac intraepithelial and lamina propria samples had lower TRB and TRG clonality than control samples.

Germline assignment: CDR1 KGHSH and CDR2 LQKENI. CDR3 length: 15 amino acids. Trimming shortened V by 2 bases and J by 0 bases, and 7 bases separated the two germline ends. For this clone: Its target is unknown.

The V call is TRBV18, the J call TRBJ2-2; D might be TRBD2 (6 bases). The TCR was taken from a woman in her late teens or twenties with active celiac disease. Sequenced material: intraepithelial lymphocytes from the gut. CDR3 amino acids: CASSPGLSNTGELFF. The CDR3 DNA sequence: TGTGCCAGCTCACCAGGACTATCGAACACCGGGGAGCTGTTTTTT.